Presented here are 17 T cell receptor beta chains from one specimen sequenced in a study of cytomegalovirus exposure and HLA in healthy donors. This PCR relied on a set of 60 Vbeta primers and 13 Jbeta primers. Sequencing was performed with immunoSEQ multiplex PCR; in TCRdb, only in-frame clones are kept and a portion is missing. This sample has approximately 77,000 clones, with over 70% found just once. The specimen sequenced was PBMCs. The receptors stem from a woman between 35 and 50 years old in good health and CMV-seronegative.

A single count supports this clone. The J gene is TRBJ2-3, the V gene TRBV6-6; 14 nucleotides agree with TRBD2. Trimming at V came to 6 bases and at J to 4 bases, leaving 3 bases not matched to a gene. Germline-derived CDR1 and CDR2 are MNHNY and SVGAGI (reference sequence). The CDR3 totals 15 residues. CDR3 sequence reads: CASSQGLAGADTQYF. The DNA for the CDR3 is TGTGCCAGCAGCCAGGGACTAGCGGGAGCAGATACGCAGTATTTT.

The chain recombines TRBV30 with TRBJ2-7; tentative D call: TRBD1 (5 bases). Trimming shortened V by 0 bases and J by 1 base, and 10 bases separated the two germline ends. Germline CDR1 GTSNPN, CDR2 SVGIG (reference sequence). The CDR3 length is 14 residues. CDR3 DNA sequence: TGTGCCTGGAGTGTAGGAGACAGTTCCTACGAGCAGTACTTC. Its protein is CAWSVGDSSYEQYF.

This clone was seen just once. The chain carries TRBV21-1 and TRBJ2-7; TRBD1 is taken as the D call from the table, unchecked against the DNA. TRBV21-1 is noted as a pseudogene. The CDR3 loop spans 14 amino acids. The chain's CDR3 is CASRAGTGTYEQYF. The CDR3 nucleotides read TGTGCCAGCAGAGCCGGGACAGGGACCTACGAGCAGTACTTC.

V is TRBV4-3 and J is TRBJ2-6, with TRBD2 matching 7 bases. Germline trimming cut 3 bases from V and 1 base from J; bases unmatched to any gene: 6. This CDR3 contains 17 residues. The germline V gene encodes CDR1 LGHNA and CDR2 YSLEER. The CDR3 coding sequence is TGCGCCAGCAGCCAGCTTCCGGGGGGTTCTGGGGCCAACGTCCTGACTTTC. Translating it yields CASSQLPGGSGANVLTF.

The sample holds one count of this clone. The chain uses TRBV30 and TRBJ1-5, with unresolved D. CDR3 length: 13 residues. CDR1 and CDR2 from the germline V gene are GTSNPN and SVGIG (reference sequence). The V and J ends lost 0 bases and 5 bases respectively, with 8 bases between them. The chain's CDR3 is CAWSVKRDQPQHF. CDR3 sequence (DNA): TGTGCCTGGAGTGTGAAGAGGGATCAGCCCCAGCATTTT.

In its sample, this clone was seen a few times. The chain uses TRBV29-1 and TRBJ1-2, with 9 positions matching TRBD1. Germline V gene lookup returns CDR1 SQVTM and CDR2 ANQGSEA. The J segment lost 8 bases and the V segment lost 6 bases, leaving 10 bases of the junction unmatched. The CDR3 is 13 residues long. CDR3 amino acids: CSVDRDRVSGYTF. The CDR3 DNA is TGCAGCGTCGACAGGGACAGGGTGTCGGGCTACACCTTC.

This clone was found a few times. The rearrangement links TRBV4-1 to TRBJ2-7, with 8 bases aligning to TRBD2. The germline V gene encodes CDR1 MGHRA and CDR2 YSYEKL. Trimming cost V 3 bases and J 3 bases; bases outside gene matches: 7. The CDR3 totals 15 residues. CDR3 residues: CASSQEAGGSYEQYF. CDR3 DNA sequence: TGCGCCAGCAGCCAGGAGGCGGGGGGTAGCTACGAGCAGTACTTC.

J is TRBJ2-3 and V is TRBV11-2, with TRBD2 identical over 10 bases. The junction had 4 bases not matched to a gene; V was cut back by 2 bases and J by 2 bases. This CDR3 comprises 16 residues. Germline assignment: CDR1 SGHAT and CDR2 FQNNGV. The CDR3 bases are TGTGCCAGCAGCTTAATCCTAGCGGGAGTCACAGATACGCAGTATTTT. This translates into CASSLILAGVTDTQYF.

This chain connects TRBV4-3 to TRBJ2-6; TRBD1 agrees at 8 bases. Germline-derived CDR1 and CDR2 are LGHNA and YSLEER. The CDR3 loop spans 17 amino acids. With V trimmed by 1 base and J by 4 bases, 6 bases remained unmatched. The CDR3 protein is CASSQVGQAGGANVLTF. DNA of the CDR3: TGCGCCAGCAGCCAAGTGGGACAGGCTGGGGGGGCCAACGTCCTGACTTTC.

The chain has TRBV10-2 and TRBJ2-7; 10 nucleotides line up with TRBD2. CDR3 length: 13 residues. Losses at the gene ends were 5 bases for V and 6 bases for J; bases not matched to a gene: 4. The V gene's germline CDR1 is WSHSY and CDR2 SAAADI. The CDR3 loop is CASSNPSGSEQYF. DNA for the CDR3: TGCGCCAGCAGTAACCCTAGCGGGAGCGAGCAGTACTTC.

The chain uses TRBV5-5 and TRBJ1-5; 7 bases agree with TRBD1. Germline-derived CDR1 and CDR2 are SGHKS and YYEKEE (reference sequence). This CDR3 spans 18 amino acids. V lost 3 bases and J lost 4; bases outside the gene matches: 16. As DNA, the CDR3 is TGTGCCAGCAGCTCGGCCCCCCCTACAGGGGTGGGTAATCAGCCCCAGCATTTT. This gives the protein CASSSAPPTGVGNQPQHF. Full variable domain (missing parts from reference TRBV5-5 and TRBJ1-5): DAGVTQSPTHLIKTRGQQVTLRCSPISGHKSVSWYQQVLGQGPQFIFQYYEKEERGRGNFPDRFSARQFPNYSSELNVNALLLGDSALYLCASSSAPPTGVGNQPQHFGDGTRLSIL.

About this clone: Relative to the germline gene, one junction end is altered; a read error may explain this. The genes are TRBV5-1 and TRBJ2-2; 11 bases map to TRBD1. The CDR3 sequence is 15 residues long. Germline lookup yields CDR1 SGHRS and CDR2 YFSETQ. CDR3 in amino acids: CASTLGQGDTGELFF. CDR3 coding DNA: TGCGCCAGCACCTTGGGACAGGGGGACACCGGGGAGCTGTTTTTT. Full variable domain (rest looked up from reference TRBV5-1 and TRBJ2-2): KAGVTQTPRYLIKTRGQQVTLSCSPISGHRSVSWYQQTPGQGLQFLFEYFSETQRNKGNFPGRFSGRQFSNSRSEMNVSTLELGDSALYLCASTLGQGDTGELFFGEGSRLTVL.

This clone was observed once. The rearrangement joins TRBV27 to TRBJ2-5; the D gene is possibly TRBD2 (5 bases). The CDR3 has 15 amino acids. V dropped 3 bases and J dropped 1 base, with 12 bases sitting between them. Looked up from germline, CDR1 is MNHEY and CDR2 is SMNVEV (reference sequence). The CDR3 here is CASSLGSQVQETQYF. CDR3 coding DNA: TGTGCCAGCAGTTTGGGGAGCCAGGTCCAAGAGACCCAGTACTTC.

This clone was counted only a few times. V and J are TRBV7-6 and TRBJ2-7, with 9 bases lining up with TRBD1. The CDR3 extends over 13 amino acids. V shed 8 bases, J shed 3 bases, and the junction held 5 bases outside the gene matches. From germline, CDR1 is SGHVS and CDR2 FNYEAQ. CDR3 residues: CASSRDRDYEQYF. In nucleotides, the CDR3 is TGTGCCAGCTCAAGGGACAGGGACTACGAGCAGTACTTC.

J is TRBJ2-5 and V is TRBV30; the match to TRBD1 covers 7 bases. Germline loops: CDR1 GTSNPN, CDR2 SVGIG (reference sequence). This CDR3 is 13 amino acids long. Losses at the gene ends were 3 bases for V and 4 bases for J; bases not matched to a gene: 5. The CDR3: CAWREDRRETQYF. As DNA, the CDR3 is TGTGCCTGGAGGGAGGACAGGAGAGAGACCCAGTACTTC.

This chain links TRBV13 with TRBJ2-1, with TRBD1 matching 9 bases. Germline V gives CDR1 PRHDT, CDR2 FYEKMQ (reference sequence). CDR3 size: 15 residues. Trimming removed 5 bases from V and 8 bases from J; junction bases left unmatched: 10. The CDR3 DNA is TGTGCCAGCAGCCTTGCCGGGACAGGGTTGGATGAGCAGTTCTTC. Amino acid sequence: CASSLAGTGLDEQFF.

The chain has TRBV7-2 and TRBJ2-4; 8 nucleotides line up with TRBD2. The CDR3 is 15 residues long. Germline-derived CDR1 and CDR2 are SGHTA and FQGNSA. Germline trimming cut 5 bases from V and 5 bases from J; bases unmatched to any gene: 8. The chain's CDR3 is CASSTNSGTQNIQYF. The CDR3 DNA reads TGTGCCAGCAGCACCAATAGCGGGACACAAAACATTCAGTACTTC.